The 29 T cell receptor beta chains below were found in one sample sequenced in a study of shared clonotypes between healthy human individuals. Using immunoSEQ multiplex PCR, the repertoire was profiled, and TCRdb retains in-frame clones only, with some absent. The table includes some 2.3 million clones, about 92% detected once. The source material was naive CD4+ T cells from PBMCs. Indicated subset: CD45RA+ positively selected. Every receptor here comes from a man aged 18 to 30 in good health. Some clones in this sample may be carry-over from other donors' samples.

As for this clone: This same CDR3 is encoded by further DNA sequences in the sample. The chain joins TRBV7-9 to TRBJ2-3; tentatively, D is TRBD2 (5 bases). V was shortened by 1 base and J by 3 bases, with 8 bases between the two germline ends. The CDR3 loop spans 14 amino acids. Germline V CDR1 and CDR2: SEHNR, FQNEAQ (reference sequence). The CDR3 DNA sequence: TGTGCCAGCAGCTTAGATCGAGGGACAGATACGCAGTATTTT. This encodes CASSLDRGTDTQYF.

The chain employs TRBV19 and TRBJ1-2; TRBD1 matches at 8 bases. This CDR3 is built from 14 residues. Germline lookup yields CDR1 LNHDA and CDR2 SQIVND (reference sequence). With 7 bases clipped from V and 3 bases from J, the junction kept 7 bases outside the gene matches. The CDR3 loop is CASTGTGPYYGYTF. CDR3 DNA sequence: TGTGCCAGTACCGGGACAGGTCCCTACTATGGCTACACCTTC.

This clone showed up just a few times. The sample contains more than one DNA sequence encoding this CDR3. This chain connects TRBV28 to TRBJ1-2; TRBD1 might be the D (5 bases). Germline lookup yields CDR1 MDHEN and CDR2 SYDVKM. The CDR3 sequence is 13 residues long. V dropped 3 bases and J dropped 2 bases, with 7 bases sitting between them. CDR3 coding DNA: TGTGCCAGCAGTTTTAAGGGGAACTATGGCTACACCTTC. Translated, it gives CASSFKGNYGYTF.

This chain connects TRBV6-1 to TRBJ1-4, with D possibly being TRBD1 (6 bases). The CDR3 runs 14 residues. The V and J ends lost 5 bases and 8 bases respectively, with 15 bases between them. Germline assignment: CDR1 MNHNS and CDR2 SASEGT. The CDR3 bases are TGTGCCAGCAGTAAGGGACAACTGGGAGAAAAACTGTTTTTT. Translating it yields CASSKGQLGEKLFF.

The genes are TRBV7-2 and TRBJ2-7, with 7 nucleotides matching TRBD2. The germline V gene has CDR1 SGHTA and CDR2 FQGNSA. This CDR3 has 14 amino acids. J gave up 5 bases and V 5 bases, and 9 bases lay outside the gene matches. CDR3 sequence reads: CASSPHSGLDEQYF. The CDR3 bases are TGTGCCAGCAGCCCCCATAGCGGGCTCGACGAGCAGTACTTC.

V is TRBV6-1 and J is TRBJ1-5; D is unresolved. This CDR3 spans 17 amino acids. Germline V lookup: CDR1 MNHNS, CDR2 SASEGT. V was cut by 0 bases and J by 0 bases, with 12 bases left in between. The CDR3 sequence is CASSEANWGNSNQPQHF. Written as DNA, the CDR3 is TGTGCCAGCAGTGAAGCAAACTGGGGAAATAGCAATCAGCCCCAGCATTTT.

The CDR3 region has the DNA TGTGCTAGTGCCCGACGGACCCAAGCGGGAGGACCCATCGGTACGCAGTATTTT. This encodes CASARRTQAGGPIGTQYF. This chain connects TRBV12-5 to TRBJ2-3, with TRBD2 matching 9 bases. CDR1 and CDR2 from the germline V gene are LGHNT and FRNRAP. V shed 7 bases, J shed 8 bases, and the junction held 22 bases outside the gene matches. This CDR3 has 18 residues.

The J gene is TRBJ1-4, the V gene TRBV30; the D is unclear. V was clipped by 0 bases and J by 8 bases, with 16 bases between them. Looked up from germline, CDR1 is GTSNPN and CDR2 is SVGIG (reference sequence). The CDR3 has 15 residues. CDR3 amino acids: CAWSVRELVGEKLFF. The CDR3 DNA is TGTGCCTGGAGTGTACGGGAACTAGTGGGGGAAAAACTGTTTTTT.

The CDR3 spells CASSPGTNSYNEQFF. The CDR3 nucleotides are TGCGCCAGCAGCCCCGGGACGAACTCCTACAATGAGCAGTTCTTC. The chain employs TRBV10-1 and TRBJ2-1; perhaps D is TRBD1 or TRBD2 (5 bases each). V was cut by 6 bases and J by 0 bases, with 12 bases left in between. The CDR3 loop spans 15 amino acids. Per germline, CDR1 WNHNN and CDR2 SYGVQD (reference sequence).

This clone was observed a single time. The chain is built from TRBV10-2 and TRBJ2-7; D not certain. The CDR3 spans 13 residues. The germline V gene encodes CDR1 WSHSY and CDR2 SAAADI. The V gene lost 8 bases and the J gene lost 1 base, with 12 bases spanning the gap. The DNA of the CDR3 is TGCGCCAGCCGTATTCGTCAATCCTACGAGCAGTACTTC. This gives the protein CASRIRQSYEQYF.

J is TRBJ1-4 and V is TRBV30; D uncertain. Germline V gene data show CDR1 as GTSNPN and CDR2 as SVGIG (reference sequence). The CDR3 covers 14 residues. V was shortened by 3 bases and J by 12 bases, with 20 bases between the two germline ends. The CDR3 loop is CAWSPHTLALELFF. In DNA form, the CDR3 reads TGTGCCTGGAGCCCCCACACACTGGCTCTGGAACTGTTTTTT.

The chain joins TRBV5-1 to TRBJ2-7, with D perhaps matching TRBD2 (6 bases). The CDR3 totals 14 residues. V lost 0 bases and J 5 bases, leaving 12 bases between the germline ends. The germline V gene has CDR1 SGHRS and CDR2 YFSETQ. For the CDR3, the DNA is TGCGCCAGCAGCTTGGGAGGAGGGGCAAACGAGCAGTACTTC. Its translation: CASSLGGGANEQYF.

This clone was detected only once. The J gene is TRBJ2-7, the V gene TRBV5-6, with D possibly being TRBD2 (6 bases). V shed 5 bases and J shed 2 bases, with 14 bases lying between them. CDR1 is SGHDT and CDR2 is YYEEEE in the germline V gene. The CDR3 is 14 amino acids. This chain's CDR3 is CASSRRALPYEQYF. CDR3 nucleotide sequence: TGTGCCAGCAGTCGGAGGGCCCTCCCCTACGAGCAGTACTTC.

The chain employs TRBV29-1 and TRBJ1-2; 8 bases match TRBD1. The CDR3 has 15 amino acids. Losses at the gene ends were 2 bases for V and 4 bases for J; bases not matched to a gene: 9. Germline V gene data show CDR1 as SQVTM and CDR2 as ANQGSEA. The CDR3 sequence: CSVEMLRTGTYGYTF. Written as DNA, the CDR3 is TGCAGCGTTGAAATGCTTAGGACAGGGACCTATGGCTACACCTTC.

J is TRBJ2-3 and V is TRBV2; TRBD2 is a possible D gene (6 bases). The V end was cut by 6 bases, the J end by 4 bases, with 17 bases between. CDR1 is SNHLY and CDR2 is FYNNEI in the germline V gene. The CDR3 is made up of 15 amino acids. The CDR3 sequence: CASRIQRGGPDTQYF. The CDR3 DNA reads as TGTGCCAGCAGGATACAGAGGGGAGGTCCAGATACGCAGTATTTT.

This chain links TRBV9 with TRBJ2-2; 9 bases map to TRBD2. The V segment lost 0 bases and the J segment 6 bases; nucleotides outside the gene matches: 9. The CDR3 totals 17 residues. CDR1 is SGDLS and CDR2 is YYNGEE in the germline V gene. The CDR3 sequence is CASSVEPLAGNPGELFF. The DNA of the CDR3 is TGTGCCAGCAGCGTAGAGCCGCTAGCGGGAAATCCCGGGGAGCTGTTTTTT.

This clone was detected once. The chain employs TRBV9 and TRBJ2-5; a possible D gene is TRBD2 (5 bases). The V end lost 2 bases, the J end lost 5 bases, and 16 bases lay between the germline ends. CDR1 SGDLS and CDR2 YYNGEE come from the germline V gene. The CDR3 is made up of 15 amino acids. The CDR3 sequence is CASSVLGVGGETQYF. CDR3 nucleotide sequence: TGTGCCAGCAGCGTTCTGGGAGTAGGTGGGGAGACCCAGTACTTC.

The J gene is TRBJ1-1, the V gene TRBV28, with unresolved D. This CDR3 contains 13 residues. Trimming cost V 7 bases and J 1 base, with 10 bases left between them. Germline CDR1 is MDHEN and CDR2 is SYDVKM. The CDR3 sequence: CASTRIENTEAFF. CDR3 in DNA: TGTGCCAGCACCCGGATCGAGAACACTGAAGCTTTCTTT.

This chain connects TRBV6-6 to TRBJ2-7; D is uncertain. This CDR3 contains 15 residues. V lost 0 bases and J lost 2, with 11 bases in between. Germline CDR1 reads MNHNY; CDR2 reads SVGAGI (reference sequence). The DNA of the CDR3 is TGTGCCAGCAGTTACTCATCACAGTCAGCCTACGAGCAGTACTTC. Protein product: CASSYSSQSAYEQYF.

This clone occurred once. The rearrangement joins TRBV28 to TRBJ2-7, with D possibly matching TRBD1 (5 bases). Germline CDR1 MDHEN, CDR2 SYDVKM. The CDR3 extends over 14 amino acids. Trimming took 3 bases from V and 2 from J, leaving 11 bases between them. The CDR3 DNA reads as TGTGCCAGCAGTTTTAGGGGATTGACCTACGAGCAGTACTTC. It translates to CASSFRGLTYEQYF.

This clone was seen just once. The sample holds other DNA sequences that translate to the same CDR3. The genes are TRBV28 and TRBJ2-1; D remains ambiguous. The CDR3 consists of 12 residues. Germline assignment: CDR1 MDHEN and CDR2 SYDVKM. The V and J ends lost 5 bases and 9 bases respectively, with 11 bases between them. The CDR3 is CASSLASREQFF. The CDR3 DNA reads as TGTGCCAGCAGTCTCGCGTCCCGTGAGCAGTTCTTC.

This chain links TRBV9 with TRBJ1-2, with D perhaps TRBD1 (5 bases). Between the trimmed V and J ends, which lost 3 bases and 7 bases, there was a span of 10 bases. Germline lookup yields CDR1 SGDLS and CDR2 YYNGEE. The CDR3 is made up of 12 amino acids. The CDR3 is CASSESGGGYTF. The CDR3 region has the DNA TGTGCCAGCAGCGAGAGTGGGGGTGGCTACACCTTC.

The gene calls are TRBV7-9 and TRBJ1-5, with a weak D call TRBD1 (6 bases). Deletions cut 4 bases from V and 7 bases from J, with 14 bases between. The V gene's germline CDR1 is SEHNR and CDR2 FQNEAQ (reference sequence). CDR3 size: 14 residues. The CDR3 nucleotides read TGTGCCAGCAGCTCAGAGAACAGGGCACAGCCCCAGCATTTT. Its translation is CASSSENRAQPQHF.

Comments on this clone: Other DNA sequences in the same sample also yield this CDR3. V gene TRBV28 combines with J gene TRBJ2-1; either TRBD1 or TRBD2 may supply D (6 bases each). The length of the CDR3 is 12 residues. Germline V gene data show CDR1 as MDHEN and CDR2 as SYDVKM. The germline V and J ends were trimmed by 8 bases and 7 bases, with 12 bases remaining between them. This CDR3 reads CASGQGRNEQFF. In DNA, the CDR3 is TGTGCCAGCGGGCAGGGGAGGAATGAGCAGTTCTTC.

The chain recombines TRBV6-5 with TRBJ2-2, with 9 positions matching TRBD1. Germline assignment: CDR1 MNHEY and CDR2 SVGAGI. The CDR3 is 14 amino acids. The J segment lost 6 bases and the V segment lost 3 bases, leaving 2 bases of the junction unmatched. CDR3 DNA sequence: TGTGCCAGCAGTTATGACAGGGGGTCCGGGGAGCTGTTTTTT. Translating it yields CASSYDRGSGELFF.

This chain uses TRBV19 with TRBJ1-2; D uncertain. The CDR3 runs to 13 residues. Germline V gene data show CDR1 as LNHDA and CDR2 as SQIVND (reference sequence). V was shortened by 2 bases and J by 3 bases, with 7 bases between the two germline ends. The DNA for the CDR3 is TGTGCCAGTAGTATAAGGGATGACTATGGCTACACCTTC. Translating gives CASSIRDDYGYTF.

This sequence joins TRBV28 and TRBJ1-1; D possibly corresponds to TRBD1 (5 bases). Germline V gene lookup returns CDR1 MDHEN and CDR2 SYDVKM. V was shortened by 1 base and J by 4 bases, with 10 bases between the two germline ends. CDR3 length: 14 amino acids. In DNA form, the CDR3 reads TGTGCCAGCAGTTTATTCCGGGGCAGCACTGAAGCTTTCTTT. Translated, it gives CASSLFRGSTEAFF.

In the case of this clone: Additional DNA sequences in this sample encode the identical CDR3. This chain links TRBV11-2 with TRBJ2-3; 8 bases line up with TRBD2. The CDR3 totals 14 residues. Germline CDR1 and CDR2: SGHAT and FQNNGV. V was pared by 0 bases and J by 6 bases, with 2 bases of the junction left unmatched. This CDR3 reads CASSLDLAGDTQYF. For the CDR3, the DNA is TGTGCCAGCAGCTTAGACCTAGCGGGTGATACGCAGTATTTT.

This rearrangement joins TRBV19 to TRBJ1-2; TRBD1 agrees at 9 bases. This CDR3 comprises 16 residues. In germline, CDR1 is LNHDA, CDR2 SQIVND (reference sequence). The ends lost 7 bases at V and 4 bases at J; junction bases unmatched: 13. The CDR3 nucleotides read TGTGCCAGTACCAAGGGACAGGGCGCCACCTTCTATGGCTACACCTTC. This encodes CASTKGQGATFYGYTF.